This T cell receptor (beta chain) was sequenced for a study of blood T cells in healthy people across ages. General study results and limits: Older age went with lower TCR beta diversity per million T cells, in a roughly linear way.

The germline CDR1 and CDR2 sequences are MDHEN and SYDVKM. This CDR3 spans 17 amino acids. Regarding this clonotype: Its antigen is not identified.

It was with a sample-barcoded 5' primer and a J-beta primer mix that a second PCR of about 7 to 12 cycles was run. One entry per CDR3 protein results from TCRdb running MiXCR on the 5' RACE reads. The sample consists of about 700,000 distinct CDR3 sequences, roughly 32% of them appearing once. Each individual donor underwent a draw of roughly 10 milliliters of peripheral blood. The chain couples TRBV28 to TRBJ2-4, with 7 bases aligning to TRBD2. The better agreement between TRBJ2-7 and the DNA end casts doubt on the J call. The receptor was isolated from a woman of 80 years or more in good health. Material: blood. Here the CDR3 reads CASSLSNSGFFSYEQYF. The CDR3 region has the DNA TGTGCCAGCAGTTTATCTAATAGCGGGTTTTTCTCCTACGAGCAGTACTTC.